This T cell receptor (beta chain) was recorded in a study of blood T cell repertoires in COVID-19. Original processing notes: Amplification of reference gene primers was used by the study to estimate nucleated cell counts. TCRdb keeps only in-frame clones here, not all; method: immunoSEQ multiplex PCR. V and J calls and clone size are as listed in that table; D and trimming were resolved from the DNA. Here the sample spans about 140,000 clones, under 90% being singletons. The CDR3 is 13 residues long. CDR1 MNHEY and CDR2 SVGAGI come from the germline V gene. Unmatched junction bases numbered 3, after V lost 7 bases and J lost 0 bases.

The rearrangement links TRBV6-5 to TRBJ2-7, with 7 positions matching TRBD1. Sequenced material: peripheral blood. This receptor was identified in a woman aged 55-70 years with active or convalescent COVID-19. The CDR3 loop is CASTRTGSYEQYV. In DNA form, the CDR3 reads TGTGCCAGCACTAGGACAGGCTCCTACGAGCAGTACGTC.